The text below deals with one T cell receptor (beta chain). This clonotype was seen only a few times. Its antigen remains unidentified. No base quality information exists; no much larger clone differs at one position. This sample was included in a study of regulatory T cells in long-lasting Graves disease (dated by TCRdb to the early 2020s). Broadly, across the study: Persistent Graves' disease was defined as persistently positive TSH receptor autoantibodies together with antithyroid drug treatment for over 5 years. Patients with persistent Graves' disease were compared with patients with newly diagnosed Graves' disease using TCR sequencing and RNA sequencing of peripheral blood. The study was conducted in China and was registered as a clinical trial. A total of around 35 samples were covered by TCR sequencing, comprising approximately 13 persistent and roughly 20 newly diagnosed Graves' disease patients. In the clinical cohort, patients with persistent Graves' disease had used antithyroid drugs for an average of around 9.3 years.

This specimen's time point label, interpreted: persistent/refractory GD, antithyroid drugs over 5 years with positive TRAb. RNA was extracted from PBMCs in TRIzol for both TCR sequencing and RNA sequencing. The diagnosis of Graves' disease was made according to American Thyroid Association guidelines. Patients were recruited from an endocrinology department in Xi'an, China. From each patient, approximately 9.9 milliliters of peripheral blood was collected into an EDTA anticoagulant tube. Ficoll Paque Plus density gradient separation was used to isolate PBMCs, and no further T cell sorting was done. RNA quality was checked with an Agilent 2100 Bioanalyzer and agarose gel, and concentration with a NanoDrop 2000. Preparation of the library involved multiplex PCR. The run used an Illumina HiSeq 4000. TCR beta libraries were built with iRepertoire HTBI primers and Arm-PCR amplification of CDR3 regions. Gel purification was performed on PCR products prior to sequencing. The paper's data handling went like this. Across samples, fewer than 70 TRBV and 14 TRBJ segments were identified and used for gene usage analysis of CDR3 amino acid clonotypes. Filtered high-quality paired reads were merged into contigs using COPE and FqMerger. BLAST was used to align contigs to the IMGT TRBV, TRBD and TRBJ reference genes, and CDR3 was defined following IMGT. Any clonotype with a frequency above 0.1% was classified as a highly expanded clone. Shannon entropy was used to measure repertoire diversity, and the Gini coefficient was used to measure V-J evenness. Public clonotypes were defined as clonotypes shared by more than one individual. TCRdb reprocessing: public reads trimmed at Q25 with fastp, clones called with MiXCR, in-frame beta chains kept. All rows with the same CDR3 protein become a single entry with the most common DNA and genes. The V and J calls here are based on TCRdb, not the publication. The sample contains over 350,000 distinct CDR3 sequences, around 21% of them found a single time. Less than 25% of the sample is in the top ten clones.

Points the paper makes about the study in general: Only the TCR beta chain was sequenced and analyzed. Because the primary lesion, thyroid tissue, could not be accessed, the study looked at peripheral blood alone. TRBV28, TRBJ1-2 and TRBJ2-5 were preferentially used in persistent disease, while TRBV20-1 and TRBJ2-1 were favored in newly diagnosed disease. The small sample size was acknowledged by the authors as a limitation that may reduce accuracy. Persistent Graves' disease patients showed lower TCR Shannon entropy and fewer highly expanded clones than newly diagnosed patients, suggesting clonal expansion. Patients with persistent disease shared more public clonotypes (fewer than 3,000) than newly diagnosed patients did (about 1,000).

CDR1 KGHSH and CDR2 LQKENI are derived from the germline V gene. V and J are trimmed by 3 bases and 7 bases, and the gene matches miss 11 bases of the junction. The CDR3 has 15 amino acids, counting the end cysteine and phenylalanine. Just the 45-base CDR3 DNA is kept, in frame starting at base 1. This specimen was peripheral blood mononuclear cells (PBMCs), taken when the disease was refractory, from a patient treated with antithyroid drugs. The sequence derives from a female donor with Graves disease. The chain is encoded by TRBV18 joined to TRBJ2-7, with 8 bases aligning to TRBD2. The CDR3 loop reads CASSPLDTVAGEQYF. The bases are TGTGCCAGCTCACCTTTGGACACCGTAGCGGGGGAGCAGTACTTC.